This T cell receptor (beta chain) is from a study of OX40 agonist ivuxolimab in advanced cancers. Germline CDR1 and CDR2: SGDLS and YYNGEE. Losses at the gene ends were 5 bases for V and 4 bases for J; bases not matched to a gene: 5. This CDR3 has 14 amino acids. Profiled with immunoSEQ multiplex PCR; TCRdb holds only in-frame clones, not every one. This table has over 15,000 clones, about 73% appearing once. The source is an adult with an advanced solid tumor such as melanoma, head and neck, liver or kidney cancer. The starting material was CD4+ or CD8+ T cells sorted from blood, obtained in a trial of the OX40 agonist ivuxolimab. V usage is TRBV9 and J usage is TRBJ1-2, with 10 bases fitting TRBD1. The CDR3 region has the DNA TGTGCCAGCAGGACAGGGGGCGACCCCTATGGCTACACCTTC. This translates into CASRTGGDPYGYTF. Combining the CDR3 with reference TRBV9 and TRBJ1-2 gives the whole variable domain DSGVTQTPKHLITATGQRVTLRCSPRSGDLSVYWYQQSLDQGLQFLIQYYNGEERAKGNILERFSAQQFPDLHSELNLSSLELGDSALYFCASRTGGDPYGYTFGSGTRLTVV.